This TCR beta chain was found in a study of T cell responses to AZD1222 COVID-19 vaccine. Overall study findings and caveats: Among spike-specific TCRs, nearly half reportedly target unmutated variant regions. The donor cohort was predominantly white British with a female majority, and clonal diversity may have been underestimated.

The protocol was immunoSEQ multiplex PCR, while the TCRdb copy is restricted to in-frame clones and leaves out a portion. The sample has roughly 70,000 clones, approximately 90% seen once. In its sample, this clone is medium-sized. Its antigen is undetermined. The CDR3 is 13 residues long. Germline lookup yields CDR1 SEHNR and CDR2 FQNEAQ (reference sequence). Trimming took 2 bases from V and 6 from J, leaving 11 bases between them. Sequences were derived from peripheral blood, sampled 28 days after the second AZD1222 dose. The sequence derives from an adult who received the AZD1222 COVID-19 vaccine. The genes are TRBV7-9 and TRBJ2-7, with no clear D. The CDR3 DNA sequence: TGTGCCAGCAGCTTAAACTTGGGATCCGAGCAGTACTTC. Amino acids: CASSLNLGSEQYF.